These 25 T cell receptor beta chains originate from one sample sequenced in a study of beta chain features in type 1 diabetes. Overall study results and limits: For Type 1 diabetes patients, all four CD4+ subsets carried TCRB CDR3s that were moderately but significantly shorter.

Since all of the isolated RNA was reverse transcribed, expressed TCRB transcripts were what got sequenced. Generated by immunoSEQ multiplex PCR, the TCRdb table keeps only in-frame clones and is missing some. The table records about 660,000 clones, around an eighth of them present only once. Their target antigens are unknown. The specimen sequenced was naive CD4+ T cells from blood. All receptors derive from a man aged 18-30 years with type 1 diabetes.

This clone was observed a handful of times. V usage is TRBV5-1 and J usage is TRBJ2-1; 8 bases are a match to TRBD2. CDR1 is SGHRS and CDR2 is YFSETQ in the germline V gene. The CDR3 contains 15 residues. Trimming at V came to 0 bases and at J to 10 bases, leaving 9 bases not matched to a gene. CDR3 amino acids: CASSLAGASGLEQFF. CDR3 DNA sequence: TGCGCCAGCAGCTTGGCCGGAGCTAGCGGGCTGGAGCAGTTCTTC. The whole variable domain, filled in from reference TRBV5-1 and TRBJ2-1, reads KAGVTQTPRYLIKTRGQQVTLSCSPISGHRSVSWYQQTPGQGLQFLFEYFSETQRNKGNFPGRFSGRQFSNSRSEMNVSTLELGDSALYLCASSLAGASGLEQFFGPGTRLTVL.

This clone was counted between two and nine times. The chain links TRBV2 to TRBJ2-3; possible D gene TRBD1, 6 bases. The length of the CDR3 is 14 residues. V lost 7 bases, J lost 2 bases, and 13 bases lay in between. Germline CDR1 is SNHLY and CDR2 is FYNNEI. The CDR3 spells CASIKTGPTDTQYF. CDR3 bases: TGTGCCAGCATCAAGACAGGTCCCACAGATACGCAGTATTTT.

This clone has just a few counts. The chain has TRBV19 and TRBJ2-1, with TRBD1 matching over 7 bases. V shed 3 bases, J shed 9 bases, and the junction held 14 bases outside the gene matches. Germline V lookup: CDR1 LNHDA, CDR2 SQIVND (reference sequence). The CDR3 consists of 16 residues. In DNA form, the CDR3 reads TGTGCCAGTAGTATCGGTATGACAGGGCGTCAGGGTGAGCAGTTCTTC. Translation: CASSIGMTGRQGEQFF.

The V gene is TRBV7-2, the J gene TRBJ2-3, with 7 bases that match TRBD1. Germline V CDR1 and CDR2: SGHTA, FQGNSA. The trim removed 4 bases at V and 3 bases at J, leaving 4 bases unmatched. The CDR3 consists of 14 residues. This CDR3 is CASSSWTGTDTQYF. CDR3 DNA sequence: TGTGCCAGCAGCTCCTGGACAGGAACAGATACGCAGTATTTT.

The sample holds a few counts of this clone. This sequence joins TRBV28 and TRBJ2-1; 14 bases match TRBD2. The J segment lost 6 bases and the V segment lost 5 bases, leaving 6 bases of the junction unmatched. CDR1 and CDR2 from the germline V gene are MDHEN and SYDVKM. The CDR3 covers 16 residues. In DNA form, the CDR3 reads TGTGCCAGCAGTCCAGGGACTAGCGGGAGCGCCAATGAGCAGTTCTTC. It is translated as CASSPGTSGSANEQFF.

The chain carries TRBV5-4 and TRBJ2-3; TRBD2 matches 7 bases. Germline V lookup: CDR1 SGHNT, CDR2 YYREEE (reference sequence). V gave up 4 bases and J gave up 0 bases; unmatched junction bases: 2. The CDR3 is made up of 14 amino acids. The CDR3 DNA follows: TGTGCCAGCAGCGGGGGGGTTAGCACAGATACGCAGTATTTT. Translating it yields CASSGGVSTDTQYF.

This clone was seen only a few times. V is TRBV29-1 and J is TRBJ2-7; D might be TRBD1 (5 bases). The CDR3 is made up of 14 amino acids. Germline loops: CDR1 SQVTM, CDR2 ANQGSEA. With 6 bases removed from V and 1 base from J, the gap between germline ends came to 16 bases. CDR3 DNA sequence: TGCAGCGTAGGAAGGGGAACATCATCCTACGAGCAGTACTTC. This gives the protein CSVGRGTSSYEQYF.

The chain recombines TRBV5-1 with TRBJ2-7; D not certain. V was clipped by 0 bases and J by 6 bases, with 4 bases between them. CDR1 SGHRS and CDR2 YFSETQ come from the germline V gene. The CDR3 runs to 11 residues. The CDR3 DNA follows: TGCGCCAGCAGCTTGGAGGCCGAGCAGTACTTC. It codes for CASSLEAEQYF.

This clone was counted between two and nine times. The chain combines TRBV7-3 with TRBJ1-1; D call uncertain. V lost 4 bases and J 0 bases, leaving 9 bases between the germline ends. Looked up from germline, CDR1 is SGHTA and CDR2 is FQGTGA. The CDR3 sequence is 14 residues long. In nucleotides, the CDR3 is TGTGCCAGCAGCTCCTTGGGCGTGAACACTGAAGCTTTCTTT. Residues: CASSSLGVNTEAFF.

The CDR3 sequence: CASVGPSRNEQFF. Here the CDR3 DNA reads TGTGCCAGCGTTGGTCCAAGCCGCAATGAGCAGTTCTTC. This chain joins TRBV7-9 and TRBJ2-1; D is uncertain. Trimming cost V 8 bases and J 6 bases, with 14 bases left between them. The CDR3 runs 13 residues. Germline CDR1 reads SEHNR; CDR2 reads FQNEAQ (reference sequence). Looking up the rest from reference TRBV7-9 and TRBJ2-1 gives the full variable domain: DTGVSQNPRHKITKRGQNVTFRCDPISEHNRLYWYRQTLGQGPEFLTYFQNEAQLEKSRLLSDRFSAERPKGSFSTLEIQRTEQGDSAMYLCASVGPSRNEQFFGPGTRLTVL.

This clone was seen a single time. The chain recombines TRBV10-1 with TRBJ2-1; 7 positions match TRBD2. Looked up from germline, CDR1 is WNHNN and CDR2 is SYGVQD (reference sequence). Trimming took 3 bases from V and 5 from J; bases not matched to a gene: 7. The CDR3 loop spans 15 amino acids. CDR3 residues: CASSDPSGRHNEQFF. The DNA of the CDR3 is TGCGCCAGCAGTGACCCTAGCGGAAGACACAATGAGCAGTTCTTC.

Only a few counts were recorded for this clone. The chain joins TRBV2 to TRBJ1-2; TRBD1 matches 9 bases. J gave up 2 bases and V 6 bases, and 4 bases lay outside the gene matches. Germline CDR1 SNHLY, CDR2 FYNNEI. The CDR3 runs to 14 residues. The CDR3, as DNA: TGTGCCAGCAGAGGGACAGGGTTCAACTATGGCTACACCTTC. This translates into CASRGTGFNYGYTF.

This clone was counted between two and nine times. V is TRBV19 and J is TRBJ2-7, with D perhaps being TRBD1 or TRBD2 (5 bases each). Germline CDR1 is LNHDA and CDR2 is SQIVND (reference sequence). V was clipped by 6 bases and J by 9 bases, with 18 bases between them. CDR3 length equals 13 residues. The CDR3 reads CASSRDRLEVQYF. The DNA for the CDR3 is TGTGCCAGTAGCAGGGACCGGCTCGAGGTGCAGTACTTC.

The chain uses TRBV9 and TRBJ2-2; D remains unclear. This CDR3 has 13 amino acids. CDR1 and CDR2 (germline): SGDLS, YYNGEE. The V and J ends lost 7 bases and 11 bases respectively, with 18 bases between them. This CDR3 reads CASSRSPLGELFF. DNA of the CDR3: TGTGCCAGCTCCCGGTCGCCCCTCGGAGAGCTGTTTTTT.

This clone occurred a few times. The rearrangement uses TRBV5-1 and TRBJ2-7; D remains ambiguous. V was shortened by 4 bases and J by 1 base, with 15 bases between the two germline ends. Germline assignment: CDR1 SGHRS and CDR2 YFSETQ. The CDR3 loop spans 15 amino acids. Here the CDR3 DNA reads TGCGCCAGCAGCACTGGAACAGTCCATTCCTACGAGCAGTACTTC. Amino acid sequence: CASSTGTVHSYEQYF.

The rearrangement joins TRBV30 to TRBJ2-1; TRBD2 matches 12 bases. CDR3 size: 18 residues. CDR1 and CDR2 (germline): GTSNPN, SVGIG (reference sequence). The trim removed 2 bases at V and 3 bases at J, leaving 11 bases unmatched. CDR3 in DNA: TGTGCCTGGAGTAAGGGGCTAGCGGGAGGGCCCATCTACAATGAGCAGTTCTTC. It codes for CAWSKGLAGGPIYNEQFF.

This clone was counted between two and nine times. The gene calls are TRBV28 and TRBJ2-1; D gene unclear. Per the germline V gene, CDR1 is MDHEN and CDR2 is SYDVKM. The CDR3 is 14 amino acids. The V gene lost 5 bases and the J gene lost 4 bases, with 12 bases spanning the gap. The CDR3 loop reads CASSIGRPYNEQFF. CDR3 nucleotides: TGTGCCAGCAGTATAGGACGGCCGTACAATGAGCAGTTCTTC.

The J gene is TRBJ1-3, the V gene TRBV18, with D maybe TRBD1 (6 bases). This CDR3 contains 13 residues. Trimming removed 1 base at V and 8 bases at J, with 9 bases between. Germline values: CDR1 KGHSH, CDR2 LQKENI. The CDR3 bases are TGTGCCAGCTCACCACAGGGGGTGCACACCATATATTTT. It translates to CASSPQGVHTIYF.

The chain links TRBV21-1 to TRBJ2-7; TRBD1 is the table's D call, not checked against the DNA. TRBV21-1 is tagged as a pseudogene. This CDR3 has 13 residues. The CDR3 loop is CASRGDKTYEQYF. The DNA for the CDR3 is TGTGCCAGCAGGGGCGATAAAACCTACGAGCAGTACTTC.

This rearrangement joins TRBV29-1 to TRBJ1-5; the D is unclear. Germline lookup yields CDR1 SQVTM and CDR2 ANQGSEA. The CDR3 is made up of 14 amino acids. V was cut by 4 bases and J by 1 base, with 11 bases left in between. The CDR3 nucleotides are TGCAGCGTTGGCGACCTAGGGAGCAATCAGCCCCAGCATTTT. The encoded protein is CSVGDLGSNQPQHF.

This chain joins TRBV5-4 and TRBJ1-2; 9 nucleotides align to TRBD1. The germline gives CDR1 SGHNT, CDR2 YYREEE (reference sequence). This CDR3 is 14 amino acids long. V trimming: 4 bases; J trimming: 8 bases; junction bases outside the gene matches: 9. The CDR3 nucleotides are TGTGCCAGCAGCGGACTGGGACAGGGTGACGGCTACACCTTC. The encoded protein is CASSGLGQGDGYTF.

J is TRBJ2-3 and V is TRBV7-9; D not certain. CDR3 length: 13 amino acids. Between the trimmed V and J ends, which lost 3 bases and 5 bases, there was a span of 9 bases. Per germline, CDR1 SEHNR and CDR2 FQNEAQ (reference sequence). The CDR3 region has the DNA TGTGCCAGCAGCTTGTGGGAAGGAGATACGCAGTATTTT. It yields the protein CASSLWEGDTQYF.

This sequence joins TRBV4-1 and TRBJ2-5, with TRBD1 matching over 7 bases. Trimming cost V 0 bases and J 2 bases; bases outside gene matches: 9. The CDR3 sequence is 17 residues long. Germline loops: CDR1 MGHRA, CDR2 YSYEKL. The CDR3 spells CASSQDPRTGAQETQYF. CDR3 DNA sequence: TGCGCCAGCAGCCAAGATCCGCGGACAGGAGCTCAAGAGACCCAGTACTTC.

The chain uses TRBV18 and TRBJ2-1; TRBD2 matches 12 bases. Germline assignment: CDR1 KGHSH and CDR2 LQKENI. This CDR3 is 16 amino acids long. The J segment lost 4 bases and the V segment lost 5 bases, leaving 6 bases of the junction unmatched. CDR3 sequence (DNA): TGTGCCAGCTCAAGGACTAGCGGGATGCCATACAATGAGCAGTTCTTC. Protein product: CASSRTSGMPYNEQFF.

This chain joins TRBV2 and TRBJ1-1; TRBD1 matches 10 bases. The V gene end was trimmed by 7 bases and the J gene end by 1 base; junction bases not matched to a gene: 6. Germline CDR1 is SNHLY and CDR2 is FYNNEI. This CDR3 comprises 15 residues. This chain's CDR3 is CASNLGTGENTEAFF. CDR3 sequence (DNA): TGTGCCAGCAATTTAGGGACAGGGGAGAACACTGAAGCTTTCTTT.